The rows below give T cell receptor beta chains drawn from one sample of a study of T cells in Graves' hyperthyroidism and ophthalmopathy. Each CDR3 protein is one row after TCRdb ran MiXCR on the multiplex PCR reads. The table lists about 370,000 distinct CDR3 sequences, about 16% of them singletons. Sequencing input: blood. The receptors shown here come from a woman in her fifties or sixties with Graves' ophthalmopathy. Each CDR3 is given with its conserved first and last residue. Each record gives: D gene, clone size, V gene, J gene, CDR3 DNA, CDR3 protein. The D gene is left open where the match is weak. A clone size is listed for some rows: how often the clone was seen (once, few, many), or a class if it is expanded.

TRBD2	many	TRBV5-1	TRBJ2-2	TGCGCCAGCAGCTTGGTATCCGGGAGGGTTTCCGGGGAGCTGTTTTTT	CASSLVSGRVSGELFF
TRBD2	many	TRBV2	TRBJ2-1	TGTGCCAGCAGAACCACCCCAGGGACTACCTACTCCTACAATGAGCAGTTCTTC	CASRTTPGTTYSYNEQFF
TRBD1	many	TRBV12-3/TRBV12-4	TRBJ2-1	TGTGCCAGCAGACTAGGGACAGTTAACTATGAGCAGTTCTTC	CASRLGTVNYEQFF
TRBD1	many	TRBV6-1	TRBJ2-5	TGTGCCAGCAGCCCAGACAGGGGGCGCGAGGGAGAGACCCAGTACTTC	CASSPDRGREGETQYF
NA	many	TRBV11-2	TRBJ2-3	TGTGCCAGCAGCTCACAGGGTTTTGGCGCAGATACGCAGTATTTT	CASSSQGFGADTQYF
NA	few	TRBV3-1	TRBJ2-2	TGTGCCAGCAGCCAAGGGGCCCCCGGGGAGCTGTTTTTT	CASSQGAPGELFF
TRBD2	many	TRBV2	TRBJ2-1	TGTGCCAGCAGTGATGGGCTAGCGGGAAGTAATGAGCAGTTCTTC	CASSDGLAGSNEQFF
TRBD1	NA	TRBV7-9	TRBJ1-6	TGTGCCAGCAGCTCACAGGGGACTAATTCACCCCTCCACTTT	CASSSQGTNSPLHF
NA	many	TRBV6-1	TRBJ2-3	TGTGCCAGCAGTGCGCTAGCGTTAGGCACAGATACGCAGTATTTT	CASSALALGTDTQYF
TRBD1	NA	TRBV20-1	TRBJ1-6	TGCAGTGCCCCCCCTCGGGACAGTTTTAATTCACCCCTCCACTTT	CSAPPRDSFNSPLHF
TRBD1	many	TRBV2	TRBJ2-1	TGTGCCAGCAGCCGGGACAGGGAGCGGAATGAGCAGTTCTTC	CASSRDRERNEQFF
TRBD2	once	TRBV20-1	TRBJ2-5	TGCAGTGCTAGACCTGTACTAGCGGGAGAGGGGGAGACCCAGTACTTC	CSARPVLAGEGETQYF
TRBD1	many	TRBV20-1	TRBJ2-7	TGCAGTGCTAGATTTTCACAGGGGGCTCACGAGCAGTACTTC	CSARFSQGAHEQYF
NA	few	TRBV10-1	TRBJ2-2	TGCGCCAGCAGTCGGCCGGTAGTCGTGGTTACCGGGGAGCTGTTTTTT	CASSRPVVVVTGELFF
NA	many	TRBV6-2/TRBV6-3	TRBJ2-3	TGTGCCAGCAAGGGCGGCGGCTCCACAGATACGCAGTATTTT	CASKGGGSTDTQYF
NA	NA	TRBV19	TRBJ2-7	TGTGCCAGTAGTAACCCGGGACGAACCTTCGCCCAGGCCGCCTACGAGCAGTACTTC	CASSNPGRTFAQAAYEQYF
NA	many	TRBV10-3	TRBJ2-7	TGTGCCATCAGTGAACAGGACCTCACCGAGCAGTACTTC	CAISEQDLTEQYF
TRBD2	NA	TRBV4-1	TRBJ2-1	TGCGCCAGCAGCCAAGTACGACTAGCGGGAGACAATGAGCAGTTCTTC	CASSQVRLAGDNEQFF
NA	many	TRBV5-1	TRBJ2-1	TGCGCCAGCAGCTTGGCAGGGAGGAACCACAATGAGCAGTTCTTC	CASSLAGRNHNEQFF
TRBD1	many	TRBV6-2/TRBV6-3	TRBJ2-2	TGTGCCAGCAGTTACCGGTCGGGACAGGCTTCGAACACCGGGGAGCTGTTTTTT	CASSYRSGQASNTGELFF
NA	few	TRBV19	TRBJ1-1	TGTGCCAGTAGTCGATCAGGGCAGGGGACTGAAGCTTTCTTT	CASSRSGQGTEAFF
NA	many	TRBV2	TRBJ2-7	TGTGCCAGCAGTGGGTCCGGGGGAGGCGAGCAGTACTTC	CASSGSGGGEQYF
TRBD2	many	TRBV28	TRBJ2-1	TGTGCCAGCACCAACGGGGGGGCGGGAGGATGGAATGAGCAGTTCTTC	CASTNGGAGGWNEQFF